This T cell receptor (beta chain) derives from a study of T cells in Graves' hyperthyroidism and ophthalmopathy. CDR3 length: 14 amino acids. V gave up 6 bases and J gave up 8 bases, with 17 bases separating them. In germline, CDR1 is MNHNS, CDR2 SASEGT. Amplified TCR beta CDR3 regions came from RNA transcripts. The TCR CDR3 was amplified in a first-round RT-PCR using the HTBI primer set. TCRdb reprocessed the multiplex PCR reads via MiXCR and lists one record per CDR3 protein. The table includes a few hundred thousand distinct CDR3 sequences, approximately 14% detected once. The rearrangement joins TRBV6-1 to TRBJ2-1; possibly TRBD1 or TRBD2 for D (5 bases each). Sequencing was done on a sample of blood. This clonotype was sampled from a woman aged 25 to 45 with Graves' hyperthyroidism. The DNA of the CDR3 is TGTGCCAGCAGGGGACCTCGGTCCCAGGATGAGCAGTTCTTC. Protein product: CASRGPRSQDEQFF.